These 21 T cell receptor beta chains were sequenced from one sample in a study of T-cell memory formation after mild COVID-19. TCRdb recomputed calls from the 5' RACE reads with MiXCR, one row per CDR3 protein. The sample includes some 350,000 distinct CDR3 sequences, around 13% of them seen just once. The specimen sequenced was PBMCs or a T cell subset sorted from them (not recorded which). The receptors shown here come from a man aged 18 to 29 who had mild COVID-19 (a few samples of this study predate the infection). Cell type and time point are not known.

The CDR3 here is CASSLEGEGNSPLHF. CDR3 coding DNA: TGTGCCAGCAGCTTAGAGGGAGAGGGAAATTCACCCCTCCACTTT. The J gene is TRBJ1-6, the V gene TRBV7-9; D not certain. This CDR3 has 15 residues. Trimming pared 1 base from V and 7 bases from J, leaving 11 bases between. Germline CDR1 is SEHNR and CDR2 is FQNEAQ (reference sequence).

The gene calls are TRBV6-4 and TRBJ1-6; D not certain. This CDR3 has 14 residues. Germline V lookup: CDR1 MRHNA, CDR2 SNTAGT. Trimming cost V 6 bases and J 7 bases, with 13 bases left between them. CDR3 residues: CASRETLGNSPLHF. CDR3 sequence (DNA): TGTGCCAGCAGGGAGACCCTGGGGAATTCACCCCTCCACTTT.

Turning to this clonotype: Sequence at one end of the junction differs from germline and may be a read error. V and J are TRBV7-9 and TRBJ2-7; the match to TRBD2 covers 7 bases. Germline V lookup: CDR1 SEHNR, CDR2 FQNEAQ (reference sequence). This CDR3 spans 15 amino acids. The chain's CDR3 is CASSRRPGGRYEKYF. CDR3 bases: TGTGCCAGCAGCCGTAGACCGGGGGGACGATACGAGAAGTACTTC.

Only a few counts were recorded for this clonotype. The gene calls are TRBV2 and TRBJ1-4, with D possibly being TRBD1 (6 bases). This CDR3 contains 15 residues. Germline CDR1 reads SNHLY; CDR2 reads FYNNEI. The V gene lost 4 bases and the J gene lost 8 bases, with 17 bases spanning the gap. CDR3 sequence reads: CASSARTALEEKLFF. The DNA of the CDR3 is TGTGCCAGCAGTGCTCGGACAGCCCTTGAGGAAAAACTGTTTTTT.

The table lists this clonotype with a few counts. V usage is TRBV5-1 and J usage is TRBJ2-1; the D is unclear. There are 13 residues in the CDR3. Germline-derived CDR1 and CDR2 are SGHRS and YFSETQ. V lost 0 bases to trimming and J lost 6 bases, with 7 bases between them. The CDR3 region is CASSLGSSNEQFF. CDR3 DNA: TGCGCCAGCAGCTTGGGCAGTTCCAATGAGCAGTTCTTC.

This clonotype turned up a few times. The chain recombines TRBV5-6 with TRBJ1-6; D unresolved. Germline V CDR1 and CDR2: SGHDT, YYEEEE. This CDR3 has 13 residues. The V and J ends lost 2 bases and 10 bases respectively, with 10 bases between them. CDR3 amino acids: CASSFSGPSPLHF. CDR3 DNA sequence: TGTGCCAGCAGCTTCTCGGGCCCCTCACCCCTCCACTTT.

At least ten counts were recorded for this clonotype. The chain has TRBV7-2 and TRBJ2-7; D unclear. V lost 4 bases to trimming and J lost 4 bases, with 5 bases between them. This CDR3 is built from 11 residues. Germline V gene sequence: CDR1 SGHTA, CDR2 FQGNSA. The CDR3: CASSWAYEQYF. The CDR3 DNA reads TGTGCCAGCAGCTGGGCTTACGAGCAGTACTTC.

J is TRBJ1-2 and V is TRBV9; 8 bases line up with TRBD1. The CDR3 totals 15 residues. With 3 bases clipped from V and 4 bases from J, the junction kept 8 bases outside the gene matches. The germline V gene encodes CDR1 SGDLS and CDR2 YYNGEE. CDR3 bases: TGTGCCAGCAGCGCCGGGACAGGAGTGAGCTATGGCTACACCTTC. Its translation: CASSAGTGVSYGYTF.

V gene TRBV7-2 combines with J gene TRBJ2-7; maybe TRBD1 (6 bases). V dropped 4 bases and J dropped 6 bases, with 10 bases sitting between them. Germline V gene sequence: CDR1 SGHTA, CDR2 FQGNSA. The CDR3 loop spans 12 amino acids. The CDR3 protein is CASSSTGSEQYF. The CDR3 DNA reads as TGTGCCAGCAGCTCCACAGGGAGCGAGCAGTACTTC. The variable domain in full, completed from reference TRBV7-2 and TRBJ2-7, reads GAGVSQSPSNKVTEKGKDVELRCDPISGHTALYWYRQSLGQGLEFLIYFQGNSAPDKSGLPSDRFSAERTGGSVSTLTIQRTQQEDSAVYLCASSSTGSEQYFGPGTRLTVT.

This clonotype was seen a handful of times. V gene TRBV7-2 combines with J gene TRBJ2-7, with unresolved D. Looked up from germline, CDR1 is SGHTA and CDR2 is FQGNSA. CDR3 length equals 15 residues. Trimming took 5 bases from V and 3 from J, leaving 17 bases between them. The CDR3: CASSQEANSFYEQYV. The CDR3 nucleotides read TGTGCCAGCAGCCAAGAGGCCAATTCCTTCTACGAGCAGTACGTC.

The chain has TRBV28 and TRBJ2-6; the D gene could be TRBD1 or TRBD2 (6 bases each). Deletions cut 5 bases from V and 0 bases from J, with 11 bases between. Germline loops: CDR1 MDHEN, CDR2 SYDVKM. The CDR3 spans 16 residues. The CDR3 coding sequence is TGTGCCAGCAGTAGGGGGGCCAGCTCTGGGGCCAACGTCCTGACTTTC. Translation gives CASSRGASSGANVLTF.

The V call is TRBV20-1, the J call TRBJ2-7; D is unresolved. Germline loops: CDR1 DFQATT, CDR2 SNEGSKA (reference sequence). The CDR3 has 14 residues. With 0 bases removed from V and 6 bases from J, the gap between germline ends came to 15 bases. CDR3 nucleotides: TGCAGTGCTAGAGATACCCGGACCCAGACCGAGCAGTACTTC. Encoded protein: CSARDTRTQTEQYF.

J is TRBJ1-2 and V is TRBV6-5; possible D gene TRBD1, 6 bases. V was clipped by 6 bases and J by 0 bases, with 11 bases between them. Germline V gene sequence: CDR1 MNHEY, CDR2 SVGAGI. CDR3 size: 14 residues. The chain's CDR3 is CASRKDSANYGYTF. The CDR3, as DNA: TGTGCCAGCAGAAAGGACAGCGCTAACTATGGCTACACCTTC.

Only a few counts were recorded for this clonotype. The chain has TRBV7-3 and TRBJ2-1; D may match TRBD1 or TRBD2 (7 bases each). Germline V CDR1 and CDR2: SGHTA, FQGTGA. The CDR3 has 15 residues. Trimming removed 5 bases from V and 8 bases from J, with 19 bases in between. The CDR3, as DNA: TGTGCCAGCAGCCGGGGAGGGGGCGGAAGGGATGAGCAGTTCTTC. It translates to CASSRGGGGRDEQFF.

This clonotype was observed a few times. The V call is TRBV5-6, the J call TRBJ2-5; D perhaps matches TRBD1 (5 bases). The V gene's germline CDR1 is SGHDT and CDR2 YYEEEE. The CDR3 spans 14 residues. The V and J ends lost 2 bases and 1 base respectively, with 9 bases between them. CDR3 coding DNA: TGTGCCAGCAGCTTTCGCAGGGTCCAAGAGACCCAGTACTTC. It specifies CASSFRRVQETQYF.

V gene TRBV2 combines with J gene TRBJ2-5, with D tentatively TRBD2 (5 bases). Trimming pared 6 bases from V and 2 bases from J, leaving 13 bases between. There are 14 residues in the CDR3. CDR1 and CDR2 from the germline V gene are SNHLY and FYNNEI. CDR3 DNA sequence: TGTGCCAGCAGCGCCGGGAACTCACAAGAGACCCAGTACTTC. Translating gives CASSAGNSQETQYF. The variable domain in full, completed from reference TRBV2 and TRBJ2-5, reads EPEVTQTPSHQVTQMGQEVILRCVPISNHLYFYWYRQILGQKVEFLVSFYNNEISEKSEIFDDQFSVERPDGSNFTLKIRSTKLEDSAMYFCASSAGNSQETQYFGPGTRLLVL.

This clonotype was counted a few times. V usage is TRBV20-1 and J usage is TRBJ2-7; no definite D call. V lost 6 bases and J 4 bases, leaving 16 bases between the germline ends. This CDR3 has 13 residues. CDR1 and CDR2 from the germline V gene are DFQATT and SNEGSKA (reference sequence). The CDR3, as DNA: TGCAGTGCCCCCCTAAGTGGAAGGTACGAGCAGTACTTC. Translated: CSAPLSGRYEQYF.

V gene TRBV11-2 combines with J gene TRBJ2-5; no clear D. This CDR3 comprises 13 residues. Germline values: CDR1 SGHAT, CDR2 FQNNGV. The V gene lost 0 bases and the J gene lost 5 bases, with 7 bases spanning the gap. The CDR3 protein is CASSLDFWETQYF. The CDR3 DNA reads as TGTGCCAGCAGCTTAGATTTCTGGGAGACCCAGTACTTC.

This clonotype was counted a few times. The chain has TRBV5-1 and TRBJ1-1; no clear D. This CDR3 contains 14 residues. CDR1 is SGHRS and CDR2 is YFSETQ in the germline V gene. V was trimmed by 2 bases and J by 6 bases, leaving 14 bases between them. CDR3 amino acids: CASSLRGVGAEAFF. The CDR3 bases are TGCGCCAGCAGCTTACGGGGTGTAGGCGCTGAAGCTTTCTTT.

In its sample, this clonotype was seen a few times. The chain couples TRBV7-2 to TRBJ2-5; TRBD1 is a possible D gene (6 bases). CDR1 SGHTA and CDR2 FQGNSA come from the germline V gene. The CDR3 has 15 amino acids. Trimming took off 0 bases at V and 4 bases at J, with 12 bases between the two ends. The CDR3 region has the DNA TGTGCCAGCAGCTTAGCTGGGGGCCTGGGAGAGACCCAGTACTTC. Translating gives CASSLAGGLGETQYF. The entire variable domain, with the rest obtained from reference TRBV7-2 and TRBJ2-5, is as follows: GAGVSQSPSNKVTEKGKDVELRCDPISGHTALYWYRQSLGQGLEFLIYFQGNSAPDKSGLPSDRFSAERTGGSVSTLTIQRTQQEDSAVYLCASSLAGGLGETQYFGPGTRLLVL.

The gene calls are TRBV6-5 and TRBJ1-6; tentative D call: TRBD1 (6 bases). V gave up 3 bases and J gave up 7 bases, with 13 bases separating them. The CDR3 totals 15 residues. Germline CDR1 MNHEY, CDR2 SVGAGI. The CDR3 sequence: CASSYSGVANSPLHF. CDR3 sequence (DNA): TGTGCCAGCAGTTATTCAGGGGTCGCAAATTCACCCCTCCACTTT.